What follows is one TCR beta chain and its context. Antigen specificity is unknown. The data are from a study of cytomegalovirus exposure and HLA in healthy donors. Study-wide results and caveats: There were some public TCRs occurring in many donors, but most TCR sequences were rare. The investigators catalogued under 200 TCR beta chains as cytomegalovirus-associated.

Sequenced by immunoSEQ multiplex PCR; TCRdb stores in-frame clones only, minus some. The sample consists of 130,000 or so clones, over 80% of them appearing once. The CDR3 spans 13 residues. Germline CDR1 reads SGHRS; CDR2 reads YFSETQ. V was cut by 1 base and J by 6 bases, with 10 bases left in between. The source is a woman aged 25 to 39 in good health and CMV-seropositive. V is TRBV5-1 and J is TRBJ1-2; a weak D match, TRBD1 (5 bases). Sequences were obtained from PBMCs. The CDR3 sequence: CASSLRGDNGYTF. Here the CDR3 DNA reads TGCGCCAGCAGCTTGAGGGGCGACAATGGCTACACCTTC.